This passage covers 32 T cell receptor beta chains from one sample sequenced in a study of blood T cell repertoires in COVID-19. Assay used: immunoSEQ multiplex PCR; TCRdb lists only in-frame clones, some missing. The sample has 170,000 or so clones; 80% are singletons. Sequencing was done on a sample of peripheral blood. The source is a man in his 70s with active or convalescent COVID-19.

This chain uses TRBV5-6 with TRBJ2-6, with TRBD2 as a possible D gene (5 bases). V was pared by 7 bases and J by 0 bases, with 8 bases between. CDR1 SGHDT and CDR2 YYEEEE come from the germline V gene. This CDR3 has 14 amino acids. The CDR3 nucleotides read TGTGCCAGCGGGAGCGTCTCTGGGGCCAACGTCCTGACTTTC. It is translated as CASGSVSGANVLTF. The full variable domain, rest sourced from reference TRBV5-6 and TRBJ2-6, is DAGVTQSPTHLIKTRGQQVTLRCSPKSGHDTVSWYQQALGQGPQFIFQYYEEEERQRGNFPDRFSGHQFPNYSSELNVNALLLGDSALYLCASGSVSGANVLTFGAGSRLTVL.

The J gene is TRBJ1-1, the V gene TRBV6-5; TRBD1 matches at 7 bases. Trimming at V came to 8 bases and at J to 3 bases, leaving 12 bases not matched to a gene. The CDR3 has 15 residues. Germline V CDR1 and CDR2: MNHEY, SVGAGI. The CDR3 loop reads CASSRGDSTYTEAFF. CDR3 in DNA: TGTGCCAGCTCAAGGGGGGACAGTACCTACACTGAAGCTTTCTTT.

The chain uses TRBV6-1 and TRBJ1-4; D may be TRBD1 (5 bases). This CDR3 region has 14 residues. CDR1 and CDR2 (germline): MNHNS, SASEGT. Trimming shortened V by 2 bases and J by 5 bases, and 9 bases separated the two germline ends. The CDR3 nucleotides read TGTGCCAGCAGTGAAAGGCCAGGGAATGAAAAACTGTTTTTT. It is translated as CASSERPGNEKLFF.

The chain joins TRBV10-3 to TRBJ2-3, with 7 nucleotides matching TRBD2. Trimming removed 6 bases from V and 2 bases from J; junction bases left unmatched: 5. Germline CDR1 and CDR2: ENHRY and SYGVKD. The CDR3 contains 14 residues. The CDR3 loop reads CAIRDAGATDTQYF. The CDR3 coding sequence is TGTGCCATCAGGGACGCGGGAGCCACAGATACGCAGTATTTT.

CDR3 bases: TGCGCCAGCAGCTTGGGAGAGTTCGGGAGCTCCTACAATGAGCAGTTCTTC. It yields the protein CASSLGEFGSSYNEQFF. The chain joins TRBV5-1 to TRBJ2-1; D might be TRBD2 (6 bases). The CDR3 is 17 amino acids. Trimming took off 0 bases at V and 0 bases at J, with 13 bases between the two ends. The germline CDR1 and CDR2 sequences are SGHRS and YFSETQ.

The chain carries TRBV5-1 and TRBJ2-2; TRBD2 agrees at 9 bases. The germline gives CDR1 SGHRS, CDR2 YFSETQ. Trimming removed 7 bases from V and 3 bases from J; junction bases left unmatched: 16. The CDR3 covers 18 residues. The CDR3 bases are TGCGCCAGCCAGCTCGAGGACATAGCGGGAGTTGACACCGGGGAGCTGTTTTTT. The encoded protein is CASQLEDIAGVDTGELFF.

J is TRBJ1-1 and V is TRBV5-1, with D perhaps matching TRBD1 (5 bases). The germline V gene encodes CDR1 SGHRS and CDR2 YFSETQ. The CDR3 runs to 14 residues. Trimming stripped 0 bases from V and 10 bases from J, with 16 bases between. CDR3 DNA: TGCGCCAGCAGCTTGGAGGTGGGGCAGCCAGGAGCTTTCTTT. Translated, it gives CASSLEVGQPGAFF.

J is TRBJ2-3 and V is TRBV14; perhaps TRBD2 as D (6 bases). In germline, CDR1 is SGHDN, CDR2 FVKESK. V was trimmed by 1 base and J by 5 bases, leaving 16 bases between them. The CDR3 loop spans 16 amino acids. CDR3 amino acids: CASSQATSPGGDTQYF. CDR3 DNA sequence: TGTGCCAGCAGCCAAGCGACTAGTCCCGGGGGAGATACGCAGTATTTT.

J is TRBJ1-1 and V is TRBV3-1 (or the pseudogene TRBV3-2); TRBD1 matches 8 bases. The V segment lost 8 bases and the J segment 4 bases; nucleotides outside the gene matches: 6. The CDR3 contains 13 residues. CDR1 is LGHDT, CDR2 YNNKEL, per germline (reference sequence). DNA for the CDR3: TGTGCCAGCGGACAAACAGGGGGCACTGAAGCTTTCTTT. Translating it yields CASGQTGGTEAFF.

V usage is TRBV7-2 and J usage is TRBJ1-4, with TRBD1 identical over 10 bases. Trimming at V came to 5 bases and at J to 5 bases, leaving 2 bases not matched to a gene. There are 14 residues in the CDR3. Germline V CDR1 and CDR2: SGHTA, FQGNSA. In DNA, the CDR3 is TGTGCCAGCAGCCCGGGACAGGGGAATGAAAAACTGTTTTTT. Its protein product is CASSPGQGNEKLFF.

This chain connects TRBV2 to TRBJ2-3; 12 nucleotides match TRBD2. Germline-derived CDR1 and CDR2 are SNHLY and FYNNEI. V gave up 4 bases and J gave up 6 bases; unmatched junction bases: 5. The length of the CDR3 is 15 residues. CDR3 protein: CASSALAGGGDTQYF. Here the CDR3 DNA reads TGTGCCAGCAGTGCTCTAGCGGGAGGGGGGGATACGCAGTATTTT.

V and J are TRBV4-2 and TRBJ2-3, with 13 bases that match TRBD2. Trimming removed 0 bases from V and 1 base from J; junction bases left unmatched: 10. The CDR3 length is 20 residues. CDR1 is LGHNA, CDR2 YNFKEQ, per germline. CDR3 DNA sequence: TGTGCCAGCAGCCAAGATTTGGCGACTAGCGGGAGGCGGGGCACAGATACGCAGTATTTT. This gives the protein CASSQDLATSGRRGTDTQYF.

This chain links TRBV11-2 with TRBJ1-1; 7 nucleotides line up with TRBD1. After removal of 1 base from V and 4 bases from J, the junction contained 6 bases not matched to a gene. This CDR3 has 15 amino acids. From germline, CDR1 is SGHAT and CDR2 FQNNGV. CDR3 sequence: CASSLALQGITEAFF. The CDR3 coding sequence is TGTGCCAGCAGCTTAGCTTTACAGGGGATCACTGAAGCTTTCTTT.

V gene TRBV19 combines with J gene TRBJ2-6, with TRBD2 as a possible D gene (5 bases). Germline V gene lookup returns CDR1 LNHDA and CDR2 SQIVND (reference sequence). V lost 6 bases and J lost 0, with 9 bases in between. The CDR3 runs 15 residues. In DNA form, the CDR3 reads TGTGCCAGTAGGTTGGGAGTCTCTGGGGCCAACGTCCTGACTTTC. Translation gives CASRLGVSGANVLTF.

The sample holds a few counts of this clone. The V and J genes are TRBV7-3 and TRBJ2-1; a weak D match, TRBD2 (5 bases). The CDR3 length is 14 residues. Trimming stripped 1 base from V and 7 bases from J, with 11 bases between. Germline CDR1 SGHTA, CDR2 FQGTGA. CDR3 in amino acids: CASSLNHGVNEQFF. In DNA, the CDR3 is TGTGCCAGCAGCTTAAATCACGGGGTAAATGAGCAGTTCTTC.

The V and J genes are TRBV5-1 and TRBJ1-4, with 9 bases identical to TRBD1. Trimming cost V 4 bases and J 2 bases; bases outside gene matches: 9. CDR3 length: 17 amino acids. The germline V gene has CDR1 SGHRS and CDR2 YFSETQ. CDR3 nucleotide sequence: TGCGCCAGCAGCCCTTCTCTGGGACAGGGCACTAATGAAAAACTGTTTTTT. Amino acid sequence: CASSPSLGQGTNEKLFF.

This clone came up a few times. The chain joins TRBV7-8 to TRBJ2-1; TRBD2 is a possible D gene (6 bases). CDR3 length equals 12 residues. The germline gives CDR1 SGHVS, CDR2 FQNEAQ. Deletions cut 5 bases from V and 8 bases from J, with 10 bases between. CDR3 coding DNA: TGTGCCAGCAGCCACTGGGAGGATGAGCAGTTCTTC. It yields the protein CASSHWEDEQFF.

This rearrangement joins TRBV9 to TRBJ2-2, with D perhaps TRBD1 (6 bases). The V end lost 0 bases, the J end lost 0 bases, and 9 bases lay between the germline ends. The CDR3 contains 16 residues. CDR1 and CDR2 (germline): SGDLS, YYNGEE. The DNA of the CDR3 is TGTGCCAGCAGCGTAGACAGACAGGCGAACACCGGGGAGCTGTTTTTT. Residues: CASSVDRQANTGELFF.

CDR3 sequence: CASLPGHRAAEAFF. As DNA, the CDR3 is TGTGCCAGCTTACCTGGCCACAGGGCGGCTGAAGCTTTCTTT. This chain joins TRBV5-8 and TRBJ1-1, with D possibly matching TRBD1 (6 bases). With 7 bases removed from V and 6 bases from J, the gap between germline ends came to 19 bases. Germline CDR1 and CDR2: SGHTS and YDEGEE. This CDR3 comprises 14 residues. The variable domain in full, completed from reference TRBV5-8 and TRBJ1-1, reads EAGVTQSPTHLIKTRGQQATLRCSPISGHTSVYWYQQALGLGLQFLLWYDEGEERNRGNFPPRFSGRQFPNYSSELNVNALELEDSALYLCASLPGHRAAEAFFGQGTRLTVV.

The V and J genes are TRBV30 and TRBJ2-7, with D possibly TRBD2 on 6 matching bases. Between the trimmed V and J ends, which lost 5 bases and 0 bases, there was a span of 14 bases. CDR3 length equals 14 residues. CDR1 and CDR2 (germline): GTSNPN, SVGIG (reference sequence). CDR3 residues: CAWEPGTFSYEQYF. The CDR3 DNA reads TGTGCCTGGGAACCCGGGACTTTCTCCTACGAGCAGTACTTC.

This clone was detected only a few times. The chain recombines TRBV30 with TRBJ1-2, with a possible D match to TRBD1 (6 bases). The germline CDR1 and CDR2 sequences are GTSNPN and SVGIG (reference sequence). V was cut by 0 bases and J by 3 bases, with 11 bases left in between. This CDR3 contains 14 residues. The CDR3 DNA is TGTGCCTGGAGTGTACAGGGTGGGGACTATGGCTACACCTTC. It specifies CAWSVQGGDYGYTF.

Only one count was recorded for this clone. The CDR3 nucleotides are TGCGCCAGCAGTCGGACAGGGGAGCTTGTCACTGAAGCTTTCTTT. Its translation: CASSRTGELVTEAFF. The rearrangement links TRBV23-1 to TRBJ1-1, with 9 positions matching TRBD1. TRBV23-1 is sorted into the ORF group, with uncertain function. V trimming: 4 bases; J trimming: 4 bases; junction bases outside the gene matches: 7. The CDR3 covers 15 residues.

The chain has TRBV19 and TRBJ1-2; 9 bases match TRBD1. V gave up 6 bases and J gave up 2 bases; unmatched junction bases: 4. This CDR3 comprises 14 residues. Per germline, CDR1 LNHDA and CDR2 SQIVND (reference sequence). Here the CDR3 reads CASRVQGANYGYTF. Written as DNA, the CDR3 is TGTGCCAGTAGGGTACAGGGGGCGAACTATGGCTACACCTTC.

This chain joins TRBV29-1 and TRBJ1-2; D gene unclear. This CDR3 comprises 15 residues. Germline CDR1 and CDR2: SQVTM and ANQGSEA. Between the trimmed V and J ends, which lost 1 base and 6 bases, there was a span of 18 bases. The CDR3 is CSVEVLRGLRDGYTF. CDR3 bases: TGCAGCGTTGAAGTTTTGCGGGGATTGAGGGATGGCTACACCTTC.

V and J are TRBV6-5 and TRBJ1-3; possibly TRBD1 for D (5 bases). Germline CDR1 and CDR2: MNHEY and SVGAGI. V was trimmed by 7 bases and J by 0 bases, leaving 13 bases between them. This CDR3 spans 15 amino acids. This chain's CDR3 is CASKIGGSSGNTIYF. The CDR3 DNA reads TGTGCCAGCAAGATTGGGGGGAGCTCTGGAAACACCATATATTTT.

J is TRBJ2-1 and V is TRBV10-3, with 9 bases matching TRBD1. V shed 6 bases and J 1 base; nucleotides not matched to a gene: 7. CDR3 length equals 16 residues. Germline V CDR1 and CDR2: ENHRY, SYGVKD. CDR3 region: CAIRVTGQGSYNEQFF. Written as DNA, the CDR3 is TGTGCCATCAGGGTAACCGGACAGGGGTCCTACAATGAGCAGTTCTTC.

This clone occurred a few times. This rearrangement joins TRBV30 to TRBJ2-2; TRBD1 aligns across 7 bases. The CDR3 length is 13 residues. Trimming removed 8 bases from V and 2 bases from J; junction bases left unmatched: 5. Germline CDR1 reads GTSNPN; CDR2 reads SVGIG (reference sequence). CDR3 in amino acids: CAGGQRNTGELFF. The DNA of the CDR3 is TGTGCCGGGGGACAGAGAAACACCGGGGAGCTGTTTTTT.

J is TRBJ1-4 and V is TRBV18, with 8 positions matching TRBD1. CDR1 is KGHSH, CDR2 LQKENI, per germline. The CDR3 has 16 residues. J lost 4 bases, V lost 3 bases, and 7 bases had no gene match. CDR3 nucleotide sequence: TGTGCCAGCTCACCTCCGGGACAGGCGTTTAATGAAAAACTGTTTTTT. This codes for CASSPPGQAFNEKLFF.

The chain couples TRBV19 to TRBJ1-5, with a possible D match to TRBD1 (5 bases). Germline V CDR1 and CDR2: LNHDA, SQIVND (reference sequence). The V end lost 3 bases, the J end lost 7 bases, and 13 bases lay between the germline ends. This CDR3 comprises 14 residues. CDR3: CASSIMGGDQPQHF. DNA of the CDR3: TGTGCCAGTAGTATCATGGGGGGTGACCAGCCCCAGCATTTT. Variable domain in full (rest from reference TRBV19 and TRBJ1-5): DGGITQSPKYLFRKEGQNVTLSCEQNLNHDAMYWYRQDPGQGLRLIYYSQIVNDFQKGDIAEGYSVSREKKESFPLTVTSAQKNPTAFYLCASSIMGGDQPQHFGDGTRLSIL.

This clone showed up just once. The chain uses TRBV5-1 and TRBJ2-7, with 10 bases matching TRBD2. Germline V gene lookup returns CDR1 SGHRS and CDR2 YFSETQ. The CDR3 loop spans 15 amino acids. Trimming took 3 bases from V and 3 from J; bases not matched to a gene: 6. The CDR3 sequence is CASSSRASGSYEQYF. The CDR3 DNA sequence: TGCGCCAGCAGCTCTCGGGCTAGCGGGAGCTACGAGCAGTACTTC.

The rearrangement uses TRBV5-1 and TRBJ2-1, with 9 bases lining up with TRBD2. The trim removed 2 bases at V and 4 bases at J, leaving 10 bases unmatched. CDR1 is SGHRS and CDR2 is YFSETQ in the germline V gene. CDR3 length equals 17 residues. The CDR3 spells CASSFPIAGEGYNEQFF. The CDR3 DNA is TGCGCCAGCAGCTTCCCCATAGCGGGAGAGGGGTACAATGAGCAGTTCTTC.

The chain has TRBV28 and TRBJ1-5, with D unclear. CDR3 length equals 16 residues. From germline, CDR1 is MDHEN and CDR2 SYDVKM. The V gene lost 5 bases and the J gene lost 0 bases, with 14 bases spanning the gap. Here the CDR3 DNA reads TGTGCCAGCAGTCCACCTGGACTGGGTAGCAATCAGCCCCAGCATTTT. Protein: CASSPPGLGSNQPQHF.